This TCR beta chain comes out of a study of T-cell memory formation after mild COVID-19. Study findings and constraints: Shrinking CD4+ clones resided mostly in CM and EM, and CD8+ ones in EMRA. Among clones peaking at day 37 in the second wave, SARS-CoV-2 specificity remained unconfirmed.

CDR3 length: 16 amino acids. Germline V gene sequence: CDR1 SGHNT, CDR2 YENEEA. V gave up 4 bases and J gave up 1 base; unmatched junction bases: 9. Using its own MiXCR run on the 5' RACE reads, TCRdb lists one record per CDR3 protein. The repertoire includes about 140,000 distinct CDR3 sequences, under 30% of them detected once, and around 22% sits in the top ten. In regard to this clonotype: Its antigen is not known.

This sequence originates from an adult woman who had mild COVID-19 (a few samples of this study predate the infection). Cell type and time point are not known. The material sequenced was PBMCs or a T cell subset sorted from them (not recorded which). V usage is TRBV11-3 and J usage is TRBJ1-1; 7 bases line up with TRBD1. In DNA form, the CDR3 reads TGTGCCAGCAGCTCACGAGGGGGGACAGCGAACACTGAAGCTTTCTTT. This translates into CASSSRGGTANTEAFF.